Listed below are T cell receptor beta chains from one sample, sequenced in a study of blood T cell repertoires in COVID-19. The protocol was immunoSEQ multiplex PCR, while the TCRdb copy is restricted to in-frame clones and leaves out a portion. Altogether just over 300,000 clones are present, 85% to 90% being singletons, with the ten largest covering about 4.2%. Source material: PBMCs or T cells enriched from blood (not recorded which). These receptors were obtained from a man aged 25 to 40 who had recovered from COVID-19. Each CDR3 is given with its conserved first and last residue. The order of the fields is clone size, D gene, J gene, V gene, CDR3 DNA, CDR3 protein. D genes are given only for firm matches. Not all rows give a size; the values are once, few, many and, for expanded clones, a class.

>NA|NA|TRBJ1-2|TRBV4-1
TGCGCCAGCAGCCAAGATCCGGGGAGTCATGGCTACACCTTC
CASSQDPGSHGYTF
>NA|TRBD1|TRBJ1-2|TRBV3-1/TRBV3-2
TGTGCCAGCAGGCCCACAGGGGGCGCGTTCTATGGCTACACCTTC
CASRPTGGAFYGYTF
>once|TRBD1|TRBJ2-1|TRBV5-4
TGTGCCAGCAGCTTCCTCCCGGGGACAGGGAGAGGCAATGAGCAGTTCTTC
CASSFLPGTGRGNEQFF
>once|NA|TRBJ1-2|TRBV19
TGTGCCAGTAGTATAGATTGGGGCGATGGCTACACCTTC
CASSIDWGDGYTF
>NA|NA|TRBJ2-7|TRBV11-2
TGTGCCAGCAGCGGCCGGGACTGGAGCTCCTACGAGCAGTACTTC
CASSGRDWSSYEQYF
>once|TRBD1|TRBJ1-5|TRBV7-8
TGTGCCAGCAGCCACGTGGGACAGGGGAATCAGCCCCAGCATTTT
CASSHVGQGNQPQHF
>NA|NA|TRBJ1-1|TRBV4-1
TGCGCCAGCAGCCAAGTGCGGAGGGGGAACACTGAAGCTTTCTTT
CASSQVRRGNTEAFF
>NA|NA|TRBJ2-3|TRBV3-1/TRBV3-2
TGTGCCAGCAGCCAAGAATTTACTTATAGCACAGATACGCAGTATTTT
CASSQEFTYSTDTQYF
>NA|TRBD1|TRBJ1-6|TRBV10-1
TGCGCCAGCAGCCCAGGACAGGCGTATAATTCACCCCTCCACTTT
CASSPGQAYNSPLHF
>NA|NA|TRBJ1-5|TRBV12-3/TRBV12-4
TGTGCCAGCAGGTTGGGGGCCAATCAGCCCCAGCATTTT
CASRLGANQPQHF
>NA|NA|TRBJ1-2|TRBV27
TGTGCCAGCAGTTTTCGGGGGTACTATGGCTACACCTTC
CASSFRGYYGYTF
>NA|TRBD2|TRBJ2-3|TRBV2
TGTGCCAGCAGGTTCGATAGCGGGGGGGCAACAGATACGCAGTATTTT
CASRFDSGGATDTQYF
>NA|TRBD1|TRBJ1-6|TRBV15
TGTGCCACCAGCAGAGAAAAACCCGGGACAGGGACCTCACCCCTCCACTTT
CATSREKPGTGTSPLHF
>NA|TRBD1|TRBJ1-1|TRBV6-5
TGTGCCAGCAGCCTAGACAGGGGGGGGACTGAAGCTTTCTTT
CASSLDRGGTEAFF
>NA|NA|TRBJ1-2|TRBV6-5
TGTGCCAGCAGTTACGCCCCGTCGGCTAACTATGGCTACACCTTC
CASSYAPSANYGYTF
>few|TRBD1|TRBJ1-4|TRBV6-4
TGTGCCAGCAGTGACTCGACAGGGGGAAGTGAAAAACTGTTTTTT
CASSDSTGGSEKLFF
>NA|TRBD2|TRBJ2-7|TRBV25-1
TGTGCCACCTCAGTGTTGACTAGCGCTTACGAGCAGTACTTC
CATSVLTSAYEQYF
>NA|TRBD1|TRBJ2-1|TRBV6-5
TGTGCCAGCAGCCCCACAGGGGGGCAGTACAATGAGCAGTTCTTC
CASSPTGGQYNEQFF
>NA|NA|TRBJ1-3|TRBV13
TGTGCCAGCAGCTTGGGCAGCAGAACGGACACCATATATTTT
CASSLGSRTDTIYF
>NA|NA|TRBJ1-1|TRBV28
TGTGCCAGCAGTTTAGCAGGGGTATTGCGTGAAGCTTTCTTT
CASSLAGVLREAFF
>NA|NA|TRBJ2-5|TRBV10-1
TGCGCCAGCAGAGACAGCAACCAAGAGACCCAGTACTTC
CASRDSNQETQYF
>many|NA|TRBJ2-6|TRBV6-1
TGTGCCAGCAGTGAAGACAGCTCTGGGGCCAACGTCCTGACTTTC
CASSEDSSGANVLTF
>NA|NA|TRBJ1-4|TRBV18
TGTGCCAGCTCACCAACCCGGGACACCGTTAATGAAAAACTGTTTTTT
CASSPTRDTVNEKLFF
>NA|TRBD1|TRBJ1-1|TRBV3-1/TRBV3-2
TGTGCCAGCAGCCAAGTATTACAGGGGTTGAACACTGAAGCTTTCTTT
CASSQVLQGLNTEAFF
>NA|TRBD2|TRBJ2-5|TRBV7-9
TGTGCCAGCAGCTTCGGACTAGCGGGGCCAGGAGGGGAGACCCAGTACTTC
CASSFGLAGPGGETQYF
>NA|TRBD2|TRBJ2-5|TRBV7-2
TGTGCCAGCAGCTTAGGACTTGAGACTAGCGGGAGGGGAGAGACCCAGTACTTC
CASSLGLETSGRGETQYF
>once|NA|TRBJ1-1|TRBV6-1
TGTGCCAGCAGTGAAGTCGGGGGGTGGACTGAAGCTTTCTTT
CASSEVGGWTEAFF
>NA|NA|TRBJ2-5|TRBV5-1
TGCGCCAGCAGCCCACGCCTGGAGGAGACCCAGTACTTC
CASSPRLEETQYF
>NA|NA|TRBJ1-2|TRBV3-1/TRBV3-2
TGTGCCAGCAGCCAAGACGAGGGACTGGCCTATGGCTACACCTTC
CASSQDEGLAYGYTF
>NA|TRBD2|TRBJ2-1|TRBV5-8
TGTGCCAGCAGCTTGCGTGAACTTACGGCGTGGGGGGGCAATGAGCAGTTCTTC
CASSLRELTAWGGNEQFF
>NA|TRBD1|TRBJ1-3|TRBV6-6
TGTGCCAGCAGCAGGACAGGGTTTGGCTCTGGAAACACCATATATTTT
CASSRTGFGSGNTIYF
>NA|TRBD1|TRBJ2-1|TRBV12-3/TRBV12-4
TGTGCCAGCAGTCCGGAGCTGACAGGGGAGCAGTTCTTC
CASSPELTGEQFF
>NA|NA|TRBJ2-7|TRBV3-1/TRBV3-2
TGTGCCAGCAGCCAAGGCGCGCGCTCCTACGAGCAGTACTTC
CASSQGARSYEQYF
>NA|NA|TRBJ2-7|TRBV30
TGTGCCTGGAGTGATGGGCCCTACGAGCAGTACTTC
CAWSDGPYEQYF
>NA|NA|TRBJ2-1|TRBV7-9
TGTGCCACCCCCGGGGGGCAGGGGACCTACAATGAGCAGTTCTTC
CATPGGQGTYNEQFF
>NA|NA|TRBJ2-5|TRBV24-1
TGTGCCACCAGTGACCCTTTAGACTATCAAGAGACCCAGTACTTC
CATSDPLDYQETQYF
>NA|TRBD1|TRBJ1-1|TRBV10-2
TGCGCCAGCAGGTCCCAGGGGGCGAACACTGAAGCTTTCTTT
CASRSQGANTEAFF
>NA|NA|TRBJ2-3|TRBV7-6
TGTGCCAGCAGCTTAGCGGGTAGCTACCCAGATACGCAGTATTTT
CASSLAGSYPDTQYF
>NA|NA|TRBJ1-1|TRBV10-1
TGCGCCAGCAGTGAGCGGCAAGCTCGGAGAGGGACTGAAGCTTTCTTT
CASSERQARRGTEAFF
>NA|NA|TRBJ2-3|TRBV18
TGTGCCAGCTGCCAAATGGGACACACAGATACGCAGTATTTT
CASCQMGHTDTQYF
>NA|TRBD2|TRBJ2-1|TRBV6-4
TGTGCCAGCAGTGACTCGGGACTAGCTAAGAATGAGCAGTTCTTC
CASSDSGLAKNEQFF
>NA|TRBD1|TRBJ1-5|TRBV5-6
TGTGCCAGCAGCTTAGGACAGGCTGTTCAGCCCCAGCATTTT
CASSLGQAVQPQHF
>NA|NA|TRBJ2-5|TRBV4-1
TGCGCCAGCAGCCTCCGGGACTCTCAGACCCAGTACTTC
CASSLRDSQTQYF
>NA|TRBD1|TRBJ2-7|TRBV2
TGTGCCAGCTTCCGGGACAGGGAATACGAGCAGTACTTC
CASFRDREYEQYF
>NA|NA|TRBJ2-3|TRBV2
TGTGCCAGCAGGCGCAACACAGATACGCAGTATTTT
CASRRNTDTQYF
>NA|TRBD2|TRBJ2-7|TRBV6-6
TGTGCCAGCAGGTCTCGGACTAGCCGTGAGGGCGAGCAGTACTTC
CASRSRTSREGEQYF
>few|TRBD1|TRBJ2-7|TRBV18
TGTGCCAGCTCACCTCCGACAGGGACGTACGAGCAGTACTTC
CASSPPTGTYEQYF
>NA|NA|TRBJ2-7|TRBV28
TGTGCCAGCAGTTTAGACGGGGGTACCTACGAGCAGTACTTC
CASSLDGGTYEQYF
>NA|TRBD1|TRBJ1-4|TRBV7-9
TGTGCCAGCAGCTCCAATACAGGGGTGGGTAATGAAAAACTGTTTTTT
CASSSNTGVGNEKLFF
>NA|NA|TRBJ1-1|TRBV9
TGTGCCAGCAGCGTAGGTGGCGGCGGGGCTTTCTTT
CASSVGGGGAFF
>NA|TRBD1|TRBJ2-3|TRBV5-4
TGTGCCAGCAGCTTCGGGACAGCGATCACAGATACGCAGTATTTT
CASSFGTAITDTQYF
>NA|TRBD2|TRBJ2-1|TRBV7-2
TGTGCCAGCAGCAAAGAGGGTCTAGCGGACAATGAGCAGTTCTTC
CASSKEGLADNEQFF
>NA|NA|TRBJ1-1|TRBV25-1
TGTGCCAGCAGTGTCAGGGGTGGCACTGAAGCTTTCTTT
CASSVRGGTEAFF
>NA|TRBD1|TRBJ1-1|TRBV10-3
TGTGCCATCAGTGAGCAGGGGGCGGACACTGAAGCTTTCTTT
CAISEQGADTEAFF
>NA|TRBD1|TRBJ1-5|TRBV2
TGTGCCAGCAGTGATTTAGGGGTGGCAGGGGGCCTTCCCCAGCATTTT
CASSDLGVAGGLPQHF
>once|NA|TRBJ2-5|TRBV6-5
TGTGCCAGCAAGGCAGTCGCGGGACGGCAAGAGACCCAGTACTTC
CASKAVAGRQETQYF
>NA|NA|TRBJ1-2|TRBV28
TGTGCCAGCAGAATCGTGTCAGGGGCCGGCTACACCTTC
CASRIVSGAGYTF